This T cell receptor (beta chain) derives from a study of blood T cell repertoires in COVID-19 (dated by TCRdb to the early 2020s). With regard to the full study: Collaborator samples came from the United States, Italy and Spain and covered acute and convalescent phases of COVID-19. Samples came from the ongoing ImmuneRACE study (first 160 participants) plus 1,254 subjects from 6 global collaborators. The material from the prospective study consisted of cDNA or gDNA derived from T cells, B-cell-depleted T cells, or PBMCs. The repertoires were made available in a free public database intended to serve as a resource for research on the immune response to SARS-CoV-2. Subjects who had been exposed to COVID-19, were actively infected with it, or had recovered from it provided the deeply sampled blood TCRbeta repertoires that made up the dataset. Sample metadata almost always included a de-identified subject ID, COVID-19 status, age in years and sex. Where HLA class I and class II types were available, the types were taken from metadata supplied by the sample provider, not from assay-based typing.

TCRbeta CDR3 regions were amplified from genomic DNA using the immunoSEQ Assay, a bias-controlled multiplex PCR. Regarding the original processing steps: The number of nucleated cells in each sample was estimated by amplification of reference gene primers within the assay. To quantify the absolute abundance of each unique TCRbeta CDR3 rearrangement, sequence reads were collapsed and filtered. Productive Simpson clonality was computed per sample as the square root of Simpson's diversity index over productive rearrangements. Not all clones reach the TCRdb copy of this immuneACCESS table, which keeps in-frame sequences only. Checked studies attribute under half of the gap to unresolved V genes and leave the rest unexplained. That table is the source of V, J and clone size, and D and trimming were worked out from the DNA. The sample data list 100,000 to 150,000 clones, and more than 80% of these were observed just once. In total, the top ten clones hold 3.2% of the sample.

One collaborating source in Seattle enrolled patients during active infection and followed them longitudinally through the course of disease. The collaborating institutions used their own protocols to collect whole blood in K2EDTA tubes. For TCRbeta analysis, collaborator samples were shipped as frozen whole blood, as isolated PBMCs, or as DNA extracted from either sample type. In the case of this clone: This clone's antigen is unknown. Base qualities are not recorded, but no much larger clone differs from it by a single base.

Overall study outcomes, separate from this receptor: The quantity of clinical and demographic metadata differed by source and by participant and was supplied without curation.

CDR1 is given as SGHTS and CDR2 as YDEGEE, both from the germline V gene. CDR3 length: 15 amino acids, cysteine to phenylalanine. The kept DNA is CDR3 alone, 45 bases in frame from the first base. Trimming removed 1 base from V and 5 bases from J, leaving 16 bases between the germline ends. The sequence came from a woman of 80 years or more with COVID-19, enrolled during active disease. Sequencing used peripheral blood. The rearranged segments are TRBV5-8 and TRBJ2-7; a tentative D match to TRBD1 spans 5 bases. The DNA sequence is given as TGTGCCAGCAGCTTGAGGGCCGCCAGGGTGAACGAGCAGTACTTC. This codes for CASSLRAARVNEQYF.